This T cell receptor (beta chain) is drawn from a study of T-cell reconstitution after alpha-beta-depleted transplantation in children. The V end was cut by 2 bases, the J end by 11 bases, with 11 bases between. Germline values: CDR1 SGHRS, CDR2 YFSETQ. The CDR3 length is 12 residues. General study findings and limits: Diversity and T-cell counts at one year after transplant derived mostly from new T cells. Elevated TCRbeta diversity at day 60 was traced, in some patients, to surviving recipient T cells and thymic progenitors. Expanded clones from the graft, numbering several hundred, reportedly supplied alpha-beta T cells about two months after transplant.

A word on this clonotype: Antigen: not known.

Unique molecular identifiers were incorporated when the TCRbeta library was constructed. TCRdb processed the PCR reads anew with MiXCR; each CDR3 protein has one entry. The table lists 700,000 or so distinct CDR3 sequences, about 12% of them singletons. Specimen: PBMCs, collected before TCRalphabeta/CD19-depleted stem cell transplant. J is TRBJ2-1 and V is TRBV5-1; perhaps TRBD1 as D (5 bases). The source is a girl aged 2 to 9 with congenital amegakaryocytic thrombocytopenia, due to receive a stem cell transplant. The CDR3 DNA is TGCGCCAGCAGCTTCGACAGACCCAAGCAGTTCTTC. It is translated as CASSFDRPKQFF.